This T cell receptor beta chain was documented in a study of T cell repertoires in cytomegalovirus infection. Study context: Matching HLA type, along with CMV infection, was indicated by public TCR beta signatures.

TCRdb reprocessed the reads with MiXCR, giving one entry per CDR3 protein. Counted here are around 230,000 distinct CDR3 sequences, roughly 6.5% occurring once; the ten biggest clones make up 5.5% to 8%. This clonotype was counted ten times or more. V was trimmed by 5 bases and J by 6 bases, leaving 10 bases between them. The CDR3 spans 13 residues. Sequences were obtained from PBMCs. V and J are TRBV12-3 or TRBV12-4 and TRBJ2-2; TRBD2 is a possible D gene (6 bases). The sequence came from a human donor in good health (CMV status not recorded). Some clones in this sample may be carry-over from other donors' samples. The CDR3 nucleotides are TGTGCCAGCAGTGGCGGGGCCTCCGGGGAGCTGTTTTTT. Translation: CASSGGASGELFF.